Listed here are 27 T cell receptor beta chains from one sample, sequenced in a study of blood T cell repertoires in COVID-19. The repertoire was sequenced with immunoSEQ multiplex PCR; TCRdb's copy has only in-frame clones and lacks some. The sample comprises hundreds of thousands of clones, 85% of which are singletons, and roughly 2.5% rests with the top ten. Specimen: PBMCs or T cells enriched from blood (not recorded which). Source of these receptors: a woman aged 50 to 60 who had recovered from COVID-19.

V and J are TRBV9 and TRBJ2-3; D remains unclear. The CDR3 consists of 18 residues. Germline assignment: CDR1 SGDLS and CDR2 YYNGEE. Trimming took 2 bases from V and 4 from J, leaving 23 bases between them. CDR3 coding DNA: TGTGCCAGCAGCGTCCATGGTGAAAATAGATATCGCGCAGATACGCAGTATTTT. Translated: CASSVHGENRYRADTQYF.

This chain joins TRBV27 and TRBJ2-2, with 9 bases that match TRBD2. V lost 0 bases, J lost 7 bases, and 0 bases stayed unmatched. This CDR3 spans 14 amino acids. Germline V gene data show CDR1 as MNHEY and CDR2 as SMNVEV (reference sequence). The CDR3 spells CASSLSRGGGELFF. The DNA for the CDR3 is TGTGCCAGCAGTTTATCGCGGGGGGGCGGGGAGCTGTTTTTT.

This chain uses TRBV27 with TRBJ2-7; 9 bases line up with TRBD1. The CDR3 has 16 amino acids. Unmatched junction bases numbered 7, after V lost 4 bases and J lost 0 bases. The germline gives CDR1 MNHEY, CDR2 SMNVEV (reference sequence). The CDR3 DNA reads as TGTGCCAGCAGTTCGCCGGGACAGGGAGGCTCCTACGAGCAGTACTTC. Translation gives CASSSPGQGGSYEQYF.

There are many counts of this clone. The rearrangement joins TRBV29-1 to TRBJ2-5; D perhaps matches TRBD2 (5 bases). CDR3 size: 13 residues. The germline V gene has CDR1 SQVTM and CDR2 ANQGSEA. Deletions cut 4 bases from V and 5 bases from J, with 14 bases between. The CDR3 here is CSVGTPGLETQYF. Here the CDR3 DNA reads TGCAGCGTTGGGACTCCAGGTTTGGAGACCCAGTACTTC.

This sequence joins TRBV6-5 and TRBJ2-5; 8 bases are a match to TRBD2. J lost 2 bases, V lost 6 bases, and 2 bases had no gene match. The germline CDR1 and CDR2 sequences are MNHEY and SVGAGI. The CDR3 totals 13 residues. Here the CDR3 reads CASRASGQETQYF. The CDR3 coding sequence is TGTGCCAGCAGAGCTAGCGGGCAAGAGACCCAGTACTTC.

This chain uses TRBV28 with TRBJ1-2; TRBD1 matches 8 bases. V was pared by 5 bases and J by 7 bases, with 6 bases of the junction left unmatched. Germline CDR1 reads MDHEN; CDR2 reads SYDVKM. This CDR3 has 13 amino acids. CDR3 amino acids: CASSDDRGSGYTF. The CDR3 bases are TGTGCCAGCAGTGACGACAGGGGCTCTGGCTACACCTTC.

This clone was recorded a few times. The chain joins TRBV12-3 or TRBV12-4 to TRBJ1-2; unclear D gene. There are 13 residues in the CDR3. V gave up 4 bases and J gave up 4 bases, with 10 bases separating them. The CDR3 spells CASSSNGVYGYTF. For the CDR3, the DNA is TGTGCCAGCAGTTCCAACGGGGTCTATGGCTACACCTTC.

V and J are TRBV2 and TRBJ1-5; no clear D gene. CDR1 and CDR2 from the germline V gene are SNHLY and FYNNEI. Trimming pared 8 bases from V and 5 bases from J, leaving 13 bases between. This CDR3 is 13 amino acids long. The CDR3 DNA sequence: TGTGCCAGCTGTCAGAACGCGGATCAGCCCCAGCATTTT. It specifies CASCQNADQPQHF.

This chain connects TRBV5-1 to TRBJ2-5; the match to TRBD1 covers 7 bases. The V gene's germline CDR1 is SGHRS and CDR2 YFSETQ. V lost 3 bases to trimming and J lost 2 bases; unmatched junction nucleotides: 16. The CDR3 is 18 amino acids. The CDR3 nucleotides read TGCGCCAGCAGCTCTCAACCTCAGGGGGAACTACCTCAAGAGACCCAGTACTTC. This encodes CASSSQPQGELPQETQYF. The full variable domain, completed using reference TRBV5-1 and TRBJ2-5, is KAGVTQTPRYLIKTRGQQVTLSCSPISGHRSVSWYQQTPGQGLQFLFEYFSETQRNKGNFPGRFSGRQFSNSRSEMNVSTLELGDSALYLCASSSQPQGELPQETQYFGPGTRLLVL.

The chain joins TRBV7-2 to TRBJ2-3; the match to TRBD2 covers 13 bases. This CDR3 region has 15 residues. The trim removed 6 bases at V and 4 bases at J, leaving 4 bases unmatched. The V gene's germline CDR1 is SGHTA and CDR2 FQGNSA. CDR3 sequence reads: CASRRTSGSSDTQYF. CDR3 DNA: TGTGCCAGCAGGAGGACTAGCGGGAGTTCAGATACGCAGTATTTT. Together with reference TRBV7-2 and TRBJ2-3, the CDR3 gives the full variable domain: GAGVSQSPSNKVTEKGKDVELRCDPISGHTALYWYRQSLGQGLEFLIYFQGNSAPDKSGLPSDRFSAERTGGSVSTLTIQRTQQEDSAVYLCASRRTSGSSDTQYFGPGTRLTVL.

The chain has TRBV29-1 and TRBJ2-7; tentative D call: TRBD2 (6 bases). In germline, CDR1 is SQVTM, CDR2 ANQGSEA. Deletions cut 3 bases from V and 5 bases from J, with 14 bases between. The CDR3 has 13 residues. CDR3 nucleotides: TGCAGCGTTGATGGGGGAGGAGGCGACGAGCAGTACTTC. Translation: CSVDGGGGDEQYF.

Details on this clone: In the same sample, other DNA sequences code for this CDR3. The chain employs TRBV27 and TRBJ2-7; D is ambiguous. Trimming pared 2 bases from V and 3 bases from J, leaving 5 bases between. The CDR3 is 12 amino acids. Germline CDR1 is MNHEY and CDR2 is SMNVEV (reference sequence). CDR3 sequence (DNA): TGTGCCAGCAGTTTAAGAGGCTACGAGCAGTACTTC. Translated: CASSLRGYEQYF.

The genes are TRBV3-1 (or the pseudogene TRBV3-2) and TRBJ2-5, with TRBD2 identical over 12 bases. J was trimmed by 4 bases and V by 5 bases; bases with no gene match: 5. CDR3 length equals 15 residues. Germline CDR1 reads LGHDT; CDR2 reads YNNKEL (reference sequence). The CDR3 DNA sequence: TGTGCCAGCAGCGGCTCGACTAGCGGGAGAGAGACCCAGTACTTC. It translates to CASSGSTSGRETQYF.

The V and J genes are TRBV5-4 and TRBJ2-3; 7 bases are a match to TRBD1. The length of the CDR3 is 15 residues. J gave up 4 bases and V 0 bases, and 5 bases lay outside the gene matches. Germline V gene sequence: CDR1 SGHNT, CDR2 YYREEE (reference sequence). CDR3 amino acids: CASSLGGQAADTQYF. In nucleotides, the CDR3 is TGTGCCAGCAGCTTGGGTGGACAGGCGGCAGATACGCAGTATTTT.

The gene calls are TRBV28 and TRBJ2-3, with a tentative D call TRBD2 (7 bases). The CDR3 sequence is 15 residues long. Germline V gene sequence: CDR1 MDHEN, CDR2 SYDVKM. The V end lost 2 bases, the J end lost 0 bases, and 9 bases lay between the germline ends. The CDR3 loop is CASSLAGASTDTQYF. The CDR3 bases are TGTGCCAGCAGTTTAGCGGGGGCTAGCACAGATACGCAGTATTTT. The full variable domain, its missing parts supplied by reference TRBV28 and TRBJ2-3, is DVKVTQSSRYLVKRTGEKVFLECVQDMDHENMFWYRQDPGLGLRLIYFSYDVKMKEKGDIPEGYSVSREKKERFSLILESASTNQTSMYLCASSLAGASTDTQYFGPGTRLTVL.

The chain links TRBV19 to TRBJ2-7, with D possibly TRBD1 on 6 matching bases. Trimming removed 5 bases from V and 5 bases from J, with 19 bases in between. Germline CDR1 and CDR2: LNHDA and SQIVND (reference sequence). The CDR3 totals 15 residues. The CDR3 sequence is CASSWPGRGRDEQYF. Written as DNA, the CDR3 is TGTGCCAGTAGTTGGCCTGGCAGGGGAAGGGACGAGCAGTACTTC. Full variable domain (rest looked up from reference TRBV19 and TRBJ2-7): DGGITQSPKYLFRKEGQNVTLSCEQNLNHDAMYWYRQDPGQGLRLIYYSQIVNDFQKGDIAEGYSVSREKKESFPLTVTSAQKNPTAFYLCASSWPGRGRDEQYFGPGTRLTVT.

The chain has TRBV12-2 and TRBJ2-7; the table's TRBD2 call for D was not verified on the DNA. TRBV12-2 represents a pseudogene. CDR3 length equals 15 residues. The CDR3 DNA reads TGTGCAAGTCGCTTAGAATTGTCTTTTAGCGGCGAGCAGTACTTC. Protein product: CASRLELSFSGEQYF.

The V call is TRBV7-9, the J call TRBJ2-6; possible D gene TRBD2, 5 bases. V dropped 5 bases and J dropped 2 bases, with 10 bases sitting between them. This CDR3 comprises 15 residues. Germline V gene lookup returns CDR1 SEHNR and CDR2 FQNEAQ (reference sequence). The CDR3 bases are TGTGCCAGCAGCACTAGGAGAGCTGGGGCCAACGTCCTGACTTTC. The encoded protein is CASSTRRAGANVLTF.

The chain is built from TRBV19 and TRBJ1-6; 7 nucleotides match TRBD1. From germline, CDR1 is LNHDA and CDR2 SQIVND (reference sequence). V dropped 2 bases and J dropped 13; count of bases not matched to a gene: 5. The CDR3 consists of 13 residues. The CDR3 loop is CASSINRGSPLHF. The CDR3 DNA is TGTGCCAGTAGTATAAACAGGGGAAGTCCCCTCCACTTT.

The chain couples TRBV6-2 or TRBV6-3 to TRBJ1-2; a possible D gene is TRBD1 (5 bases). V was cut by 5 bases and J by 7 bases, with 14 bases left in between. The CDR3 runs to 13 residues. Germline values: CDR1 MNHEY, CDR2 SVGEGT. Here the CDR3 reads CASSPRTRSGYTF. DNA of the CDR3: TGTGCCAGCAGTCCCCGGACAAGGTCTGGCTACACCTTC.

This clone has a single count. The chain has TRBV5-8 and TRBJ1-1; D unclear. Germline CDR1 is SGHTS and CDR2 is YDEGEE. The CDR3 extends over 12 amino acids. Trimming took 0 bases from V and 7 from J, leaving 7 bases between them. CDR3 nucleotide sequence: TGTGCCAGCAGCTTGGCCCGGGATGAAGCTTTCTTT. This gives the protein CASSLARDEAFF.

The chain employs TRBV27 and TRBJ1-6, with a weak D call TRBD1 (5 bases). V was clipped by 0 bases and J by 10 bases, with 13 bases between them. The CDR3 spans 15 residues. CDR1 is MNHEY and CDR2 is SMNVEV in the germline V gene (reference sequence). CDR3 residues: CASSLSEGVGSPLHF. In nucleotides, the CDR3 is TGTGCCAGCAGTTTATCGGAAGGGGTTGGCTCACCCCTCCACTTT.

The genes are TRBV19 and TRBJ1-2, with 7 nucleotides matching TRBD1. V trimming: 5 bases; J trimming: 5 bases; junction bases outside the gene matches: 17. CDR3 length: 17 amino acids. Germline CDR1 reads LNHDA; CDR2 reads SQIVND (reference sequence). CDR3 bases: TGTGCCAGTAGTGGTCCAAAAGACAGGGCTTTGGGATATGGCTACACCTTC. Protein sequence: CASSGPKDRALGYGYTF.

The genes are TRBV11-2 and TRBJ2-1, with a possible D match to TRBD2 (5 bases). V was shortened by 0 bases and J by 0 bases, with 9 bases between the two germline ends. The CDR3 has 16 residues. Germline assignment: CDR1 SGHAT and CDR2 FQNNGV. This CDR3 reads CASSLDGIVSYNEQFF. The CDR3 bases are TGTGCCAGCAGCTTAGACGGGATTGTCTCCTACAATGAGCAGTTCTTC.

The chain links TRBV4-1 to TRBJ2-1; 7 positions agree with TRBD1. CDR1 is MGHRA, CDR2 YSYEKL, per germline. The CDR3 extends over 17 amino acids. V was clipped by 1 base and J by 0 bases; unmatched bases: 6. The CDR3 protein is CASSQGQGPGSYNEQFF. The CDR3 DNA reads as TGCGCCAGCAGCCAAGGACAGGGTCCGGGCTCCTACAATGAGCAGTTCTTC.

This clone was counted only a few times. DNA of the CDR3: TGTGCCAGCCGCCGGGGGACCGGGGAGCCCCAGCATTTT. It is translated as CASRRGTGEPQHF. V gene TRBV12-3 or TRBV12-4 combines with J gene TRBJ1-5; perhaps TRBD1 as D (5 bases). The CDR3 contains 13 residues. V lost 8 bases and J 8 bases, leaving 16 bases between the germline ends.

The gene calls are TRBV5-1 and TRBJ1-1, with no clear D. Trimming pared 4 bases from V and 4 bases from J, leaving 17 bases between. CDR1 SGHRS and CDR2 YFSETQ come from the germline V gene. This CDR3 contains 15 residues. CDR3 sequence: CASSPAEWEGTEAFF. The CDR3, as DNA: TGCGCCAGCAGCCCCGCCGAATGGGAGGGCACTGAAGCTTTCTTT.